This is a list of T cell receptor beta chains from one sample in a study of graft-versus-host responses after intestinal transplantation. The protocol was immunoSEQ multiplex PCR, while the TCRdb copy is restricted to in-frame clones and leaves out a portion. The data hold fewer than 9,500 clones, with around 90% observed a single time. Sequenced material: PBMCs, taken roughly 32 days after intestinal transplant. These TCRs come from a human patient who received an intestinal transplant, so some T cells may come from the graft donor. CDR3s include the opening cysteine and the closing phenylalanine or tryptophan. Each record gives: V gene, J gene, clone size, D gene, CDR3 protein, CDR3 DNA. A D gene is named only where the DNA matches it firmly. Rows give clone size only sometimes, using once, few, many, or a class for an expanded clone.

>TRBV10-1|TRBJ2-1|once|-
CASSFGANNEQFF
TGCGCCAGCAGCTTCGGGGCTAACAATGAGCAGTTCTTC
>TRBV11-3|TRBJ2-7|-|-
CASSYASAGYEQYF
TGTGCCAGCAGCTATGCTTCAGCGGGCTACGAGCAGTACTTC
>TRBV25-1|TRBJ2-1|once|-
CASSEIYGGRTYNEQFF
TGTGCCAGCAGTGAAATATATGGGGGACGGACCTACAATGAGCAGTTCTTC
>TRBV15|TRBJ1-1|-|-
CATSRDKDWNTEAFF
TGTGCCACCAGCAGAGATAAGGACTGGAACACTGAAGCTTTCTTT
>TRBV7-3|TRBJ2-3|-|-
CASSFLGGSTDTQYF
TGTGCCAGCAGCTTTTTGGGCGGAAGCACAGATACGCAGTATTTT
>TRBV7-9|TRBJ2-5|-|TRBD2
CASSSLVSLAGGETQYF
TGTGCCAGCAGCTCACTCGTATCACTAGCGGGGGGGGAGACCCAGTACTTC
>TRBV4-2|TRBJ2-7|-|-
CASSHPDSYEQYF
TGTGCCAGCAGCCACCCGGACAGCTACGAGCAGTACTTC
>TRBV7-9|TRBJ2-7|-|-
CASSLSQEGSEQYF
TGTGCCAGCAGCTTAAGCCAGGAGGGTTCGGAGCAGTACTTC
>TRBV5-4|TRBJ1-5|-|-
CASSLGGSNQPQHF
TGTGCCAGCAGCTTGGGGGGTAGCAATCAGCCCCAGCATTTT
>TRBV5-7|TRBJ2-6|-|-
CASMIGLVQSRANVLTF
TGTGCCAGCATGATCGGTCTTGTACAAAGTCGGGCCAACGTCCTGACTTTC
>TRBV7-9|TRBJ1-2|-|TRBD1
CASSIRDRAYGDYGYTF
TGTGCCAGCAGCATTAGGGACAGGGCTTATGGAGACTATGGCTACACCTTC
>TRBV9|TRBJ2-5|once|-
CASSALDYGTQYF
TGTGCCAGCAGTGCTCTGGACTATGGGACCCAGTACTTC
>TRBV10-2|TRBJ2-1|-|TRBD2
CASSESGGPSYNEQFF
TGCGCCAGCAGTGAGAGCGGGGGACCCTCCTACAATGAGCAGTTCTTC
>TRBV19|TRBJ1-1|-|-
CASSIGWVNTEAFF
TGTGCCAGTAGTATAGGGTGGGTTAACACTGAAGCTTTCTTT
>TRBV5-8|TRBJ1-5|-|TRBD1
CASSLRTGISQPQHF
TGTGCCAGCAGCTTGCGGACAGGGATCTCTCAGCCCCAGCATTTT
>TRBV7-6|TRBJ2-1|-|TRBD1
CASSLVIGDSANEQFF
TGTGCCAGCAGCTTAGTAATTGGGGACAGTGCCAATGAGCAGTTCTTC
>TRBV6-6|TRBJ1-1|-|-
CASSYNMNTEAFF
TGTGCCAGCAGTTACAACATGAACACTGAAGCTTTCTTT
>TRBV7-9|TRBJ2-7|-|TRBD2
CASSPGTKYEQYF
TGTGCCAGCAGCCCCGGGACTAAATACGAGCAGTACTTC
>TRBV6-5|TRBJ1-2|-|-
CASSQTYNYGYTF
TGTGCCAGCAGCCAGACCTATAACTATGGCTACACCTTC
>TRBV7-6|TRBJ2-3|-|TRBD2
CASSLGAGGYTDAQYF
TGTGCCAGCAGCTTAGGAGCGGGGGGATACACAGATGCGCAGTATTTT
>TRBV5-1|TRBJ2-3|-|-
CASSYIPNTDTQYF
TGCGCCAGCAGCTATATCCCCAACACAGATACGCAGTATTTT
>TRBV25-1|TRBJ1-1|few|TRBD1
CASSEGTGMNTEAFF
TGTGCCAGCAGTGAGGGGACAGGGATGAACACTGAAGCTTTCTTT
>TRBV5-1|TRBJ2-7|-|TRBD2
CASSLFPGGRSYEQYF
TGCGCCAGCAGCTTGTTCCCGGGGGGGCGGTCCTACGAGCAGTACTTC
>TRBV7-6|TRBJ2-1|-|-
CASSLEVGAWEQFF
TGTGCCAGCAGCCTAGAGGTGGGGGCCTGGGAGCAGTTCTTC
>TRBV27|TRBJ1-6|once|-
CASSFVPPLDSYNSPLHF
TGTGCCAGCAGTTTTGTGCCCCCACTTGACTCCTATAATTCACCCCTCCACTTT
>TRBV6-6|TRBJ1-1|-|TRBD1
CATHPQGGNTEAFF
TGTGCCACGCATCCACAGGGGGGGAACACTGAAGCTTTCTTT
>TRBV9|TRBJ2-2|-|-
CASSVVAGELFF
TGTGCCAGCAGCGTAGTTGCCGGGGAGCTGTTTTTT
>TRBV10-1|TRBJ2-3|-|-
CASSEWAGNTDTQYF
TGCGCCAGCAGTGAATGGGCGGGGAACACAGATACGCAGTATTTT
>TRBV10-1|TRBJ1-1|once|-
CASGDTGGLGTEAFF
TGCGCCAGCGGTGATACGGGTGGCTTGGGGACTGAAGCTTTCTTT
>TRBV6-5|TRBJ1-1|-|-
CASLRGRMAPEAFF
TGTGCCAGCTTACGAGGGCGCATGGCCCCAGAAGCTTTCTTT
>TRBV27|TRBJ2-1|-|TRBD1
CASSLTAGTGSYNEQFF
TGTGCCAGCAGTCTAACGGCCGGGACAGGCTCCTACAATGAGCAGTTCTTC
>TRBV10-1|TRBJ2-1|once|TRBD1
CASSATGTGGYNEQFF
TGCGCCAGCAGCGCTACCGGGACAGGGGGCTACAATGAGCAGTTCTTC
>TRBV4-1|TRBJ2-7|-|-
CASSQGSSYEQYF
TGCGCCAGCAGCCAGGGGAGCTCCTACGAGCAGTACTTC